Shown below are 12 T cell receptor beta chains from a single sample sequenced in a study of vaccination effects on CD4 cells after COVID-19. For these TCRs, the target antigens are not known. Following 10 days of culture, CD4+ T cells were isolated. Assay used: immunoSEQ multiplex PCR; TCRdb lists only in-frame clones, some missing. This repertoire shows around 30,000 clones, 70% to 80% found once; its top ten account for about 3.8%. Sequencing was performed on CD4+ T cells from PBMCs cultured without peptide, taken before COVID-19 vaccination. Receptor source: a human donor who received a COVID-19 vaccine.

This sequence joins TRBV3-1 (or the pseudogene TRBV3-2) and TRBJ2-2, with D unclear. This CDR3 is 13 amino acids long. Trimming cost V 3 bases and J 7 bases, with 9 bases left between them. The V gene's germline CDR1 is LGHDT and CDR2 YNNKEL (reference sequence). The CDR3 spells CASSQNPGGELFF. Written as DNA, the CDR3 is TGTGCCAGCAGCCAGAATCCCGGCGGGGAGCTGTTTTTT.

This chain uses TRBV6-6 with TRBJ2-7; D might be TRBD2 (5 bases). V gave up 2 bases and J gave up 0 bases, with 11 bases separating them. This CDR3 has 15 residues. CDR1 and CDR2 from the germline V gene are MNHNY and SVGAGI (reference sequence). The CDR3 sequence is CASSYPEGSSYEQYF. CDR3 DNA sequence: TGTGCCAGCAGTTACCCCGAGGGAAGCTCCTACGAGCAGTACTTC.

The chain has TRBV5-5 and TRBJ1-6; D not certain. In germline, CDR1 is SGHKS, CDR2 YYEKEE (reference sequence). The CDR3 has 16 amino acids. V gave up 0 bases and J gave up 5 bases, with 12 bases separating them. The CDR3 DNA reads as TGTGCCAGCAGCTTGGGGCAGGACGTCAATAATTCACCCCTCCACTTT. The encoded protein is CASSLGQDVNNSPLHF.

This clone was found a few times. This chain's CDR3 is CASSLDRSNEQFF. The CDR3 nucleotides read TGTGCCAGCAGCTTAGATAGGTCCAATGAGCAGTTCTTC. The genes are TRBV11-2 and TRBJ2-1, with D uncertain. This CDR3 has 13 amino acids. Trimming cost V 0 bases and J 6 bases, with 6 bases left between them. CDR1 and CDR2 from the germline V gene are SGHAT and FQNNGV. Variable domain in full (rest from reference TRBV11-2 and TRBJ2-1): EAGVAQSPRYKIIEKRQSVAFWCNPISGHATLYWYQQILGQGPKLLIQFQNNGVVDDSQLPKDRFSAERLKGVDSTLKIQPAKLEDSAVYLCASSLDRSNEQFFGPGTRLTVL.

The chain joins TRBV18 to TRBJ2-1, with 8 nucleotides matching TRBD2. Per the germline V gene, CDR1 is KGHSH and CDR2 is LQKENI. There are 14 residues in the CDR3. V shed 2 bases, J shed 7 bases, and the junction held 4 bases outside the gene matches. Written as DNA, the CDR3 is TGTGCCAGCTCACCATTCCCTAGCGGGAATGAGCAGTTCTTC. Translation gives CASSPFPSGNEQFF.

This rearrangement joins TRBV10-1 to TRBJ2-6; D is uncertain. The V gene's germline CDR1 is WNHNN and CDR2 SYGVQD (reference sequence). CDR3 length: 17 residues. Deletions cut 0 bases from V and 0 bases from J, with 9 bases between. CDR3 DNA sequence: TGCGCCAGCAGTGAGTCCGGACGGGTCTCTGGGGCCAACGTCCTGACTTTC. Translated, it gives CASSESGRVSGANVLTF.

This chain connects TRBV24-1 to TRBJ2-6, with 7 bases aligning to TRBD1. Trimming took 5 bases from V and 0 from J; bases not matched to a gene: 9. The germline CDR1 and CDR2 sequences are KGHDR and SFDVKD. The CDR3 is 18 residues long. The CDR3 reads CATSAFDRVSSGANVLTF. In DNA form, the CDR3 reads TGTGCCACCAGTGCCTTCGACAGGGTTTCCTCTGGGGCCAACGTCCTGACTTTC.

This clone was observed a few times. The chain couples TRBV5-4 to TRBJ2-1, with D unclear. Trimming left V 3 bases short and J 11 bases short, with 12 bases between. The CDR3 has 12 residues. The germline gives CDR1 SGHNT, CDR2 YYREEE (reference sequence). CDR3 DNA: TGTGCCAGCAGCTGGATGACTTCTAAGCAGTTCTTC. It is translated as CASSWMTSKQFF.

The chain combines TRBV6-5 with TRBJ2-1; D gene uncertain. The germline V gene has CDR1 MNHEY and CDR2 SVGAGI. Trimming stripped 4 bases from V and 0 bases from J, with 7 bases between. This CDR3 region has 14 residues. In nucleotides, the CDR3 is TGTGCCAGCAGTTGGCTACGCTCCTACAATGAGCAGTTCTTC. Translated: CASSWLRSYNEQFF.

V usage is TRBV27 and J usage is TRBJ1-2, with D perhaps TRBD1 (6 bases). V was cut by 6 bases and J by 6 bases, with 14 bases left in between. The CDR3 spans 13 residues. CDR1 is MNHEY and CDR2 is SMNVEV in the germline V gene (reference sequence). The CDR3 here is CASSSYRDDGYTF. In DNA, the CDR3 is TGTGCCAGCAGCTCTTACAGGGACGATGGCTACACCTTC.

J is TRBJ2-7 and V is TRBV7-2; 13 bases are shared with TRBD2. The CDR3 length is 17 residues. Germline assignment: CDR1 SGHTA and CDR2 FQGNSA. The junction had 3 bases not matched to a gene; V was cut back by 1 base and J by 0 bases. CDR3 in amino acids: CASSLEGTSGISYEQYF. The DNA of the CDR3 is TGTGCCAGCAGCTTAGAAGGGACTAGCGGGATCTCCTACGAGCAGTACTTC.

The chain has TRBV30 and TRBJ1-1, with D unresolved. The germline gives CDR1 GTSNPN, CDR2 SVGIG (reference sequence). The V end lost 2 bases, the J end lost 0 bases, and 7 bases lay between the germline ends. The CDR3 totals 13 residues. CDR3 coding DNA: TGTGCCTGGAGTTTATTCATGAACACTGAAGCTTTCTTT. It codes for CAWSLFMNTEAFF.